The entry below describes one T cell receptor beta chain. Antigen: not known. The investigators reverse transcribed all of the isolated RNA, so they sequenced expressed TCRB transcripts. Clones were sequenced by immunoSEQ multiplex PCR, and TCRdb holds only the in-frame ones, with some missing. Counted here are hundreds of thousands of clones, 30% occurring once; the ten biggest clones make up 0.05% to 0.065%. This CDR3 region has 21 residues. In germline, CDR1 is MGHRA, CDR2 YSYEKL. V lost 2 bases to trimming and J lost 1 base; unmatched junction nucleotides: 15. Staining for CD45RO/CCR7/CD25/CD127/CD95/CD27 allowed sorting of CD4+ naive, central memory, regulatory and stem cell-like memory cells. The source of the sample is a study of beta chain features in type 1 diabetes. Notes on the study in general: All four CD4+ subsets from Type 1 diabetes patients carried moderately but significantly shorter TCRB CDR3s.

The chain carries TRBV4-1 and TRBJ2-3; 13 nucleotides align to TRBD2. Sequenced input: naive CD4+ T cells from blood. The TCR comes from a man between 18 and 29 years old in good health. The CDR3: CASSQIWRRTSGRGGTDTQYF. The CDR3 nucleotides are TGCGCCAGCAGCCAAATCTGGCGGAGGACTAGCGGGAGAGGGGGCACAGATACGCAGTATTTT.